This TCR beta chain was identified in a study of regulatory T cells in long-lasting Graves disease. Between the trimmed V and J ends, which lost 7 bases and 7 bases, there was a span of 14 bases. This CDR3 spans 13 amino acids. The germline V gene has CDR1 SGHRS and CDR2 YFSETQ. CDR3-region Arm-PCR and iRepertoire HTBI primers produced the TCR beta libraries. From the multiplex PCR reads, TCRdb called clonotypes with MiXCR, one entry per CDR3 protein. The profile shows hundreds of thousands of distinct CDR3 sequences, approximately 15% of them singletons. Described time point: newly diagnosed GD, antithyroid drugs for less than 3 months. The TCR library used RNA extracted from PBMCs. This clonotype was seen once. These same records also appear under a second study, on T cells in Graves' hyperthyroidism and ophthalmopathy.

The material sequenced was peripheral blood mononuclear cells (PBMCs), taken at new diagnosis, from a patient treated with antithyroid drugs. The chain recombines TRBV5-1 with TRBJ1-4; no definite D call. The TCR originated in a man younger than 45 with Graves disease. CDR3 DNA sequence: TGCGCCAGCGGCCAGTACCCGGCTGAAAAACTGTTTTTT. Protein sequence: CASGQYPAEKLFF.